The 15 T cell receptor beta chains in this list originate from one sample, sequenced in a study of neurological immune-mediated disorders. MiXCR was run by TCRdb on the 5' RACE reads, yielding one entry per CDR3 protein. There are around 30,000 distinct CDR3 sequences in the sample; 2% to 2.5% occur only once, and roughly 2.5% lies in the top ten. What was sequenced was PBMCs. The receptors here all came from a woman in her forties or fifties with multiple sclerosis.

This clonotype showed up many times. The chain employs TRBV6-6 and TRBJ2-7; no clear D gene. The length of the CDR3 is 13 residues. V was pared by 4 bases and J by 3 bases, with 10 bases between. The germline gives CDR1 MNHNY, CDR2 SVGAGI (reference sequence). CDR3 amino acids: CASSSRRDYEQYF. CDR3 bases: TGTGCCAGCAGTTCTCGCAGAGACTACGAGCAGTACTTC.

This clonotype occurred many times. This chain joins TRBV21-1 and TRBJ2-6; the table calls TRBD1, which could not be checked here. TRBV21-1 is listed as a pseudogene. CDR3 length: 18 residues. The CDR3 loop is CASSKRWDTGSGANVLTF. The CDR3 nucleotides read TGTGCCAGCAGCAAAAGGTGGGACACAGGTAGTGGGGCCAACGTCCTGACTTTC.

This chain joins TRBV2 and TRBJ1-3; D is undetermined. Trimming removed 3 bases from V and 0 bases from J, with 9 bases in between. The CDR3 loop spans 15 amino acids. Germline V lookup: CDR1 SNHLY, CDR2 FYNNEI. The DNA for the CDR3 is TGTGCCAGCAGTGATCCCGGGAGCTCTGGAAACACCATATATTTT. It codes for CASSDPGSSGNTIYF.

In its sample, this clonotype was seen many times. V is TRBV14 and J is TRBJ2-7, with 9 bases aligning to TRBD2. The CDR3 is 16 residues long. Germline values: CDR1 SGHDN, CDR2 FVKESK. Trimming cost V 4 bases and J 0 bases; bases outside gene matches: 7. The CDR3 sequence: CASSRGASGNSYEQYF. CDR3 coding DNA: TGTGCCAGCAGCCGCGGGGCTAGCGGGAACTCCTACGAGCAGTACTTC.

Many counts were recorded for this clonotype. The rearrangement joins TRBV12-3 or TRBV12-4 to TRBJ2-7, with 10 nucleotides matching TRBD2. The J segment lost 3 bases and the V segment lost 6 bases, leaving 8 bases of the junction unmatched. The CDR3 runs to 15 residues. CDR3: CASRYGTSAYYEQYF. In DNA, the CDR3 is TGTGCCAGCAGATATGGGACTAGCGCCTACTACGAGCAGTACTTC.

This clonotype was detected ten times or more. V and J are TRBV5-1 and TRBJ2-2; a weak D match, TRBD2 (5 bases). Germline loops: CDR1 SGHRS, CDR2 YFSETQ. Trimming shortened V by 3 bases and J by 4 bases, and 10 bases separated the two germline ends. The CDR3 is 14 amino acids. Here the CDR3 reads CASSYDGSTGELFF. The DNA of the CDR3 is TGCGCCAGCAGCTACGATGGGAGCACCGGGGAGCTGTTTTTT.

This clonotype was seen ten or more times. The chain employs TRBV5-1 and TRBJ1-1; D might be TRBD1 (6 bases). CDR3 size: 14 residues. The V gene lost 0 bases and the J gene lost 5 bases, with 11 bases spanning the gap. In germline, CDR1 is SGHRS, CDR2 YFSETQ. The CDR3 spells CASSLEQGRTEAFF. In nucleotides, the CDR3 is TGCGCCAGCAGCTTGGAACAGGGAAGGACTGAAGCTTTCTTT.

This clonotype occurred many times. This rearrangement joins TRBV20-1 to TRBJ2-1, with 9 bases fitting TRBD2. V lost 3 bases to trimming and J lost 8 bases; unmatched junction nucleotides: 5. This CDR3 contains 13 residues. Germline CDR1 and CDR2: DFQATT and SNEGSKA (reference sequence). CDR3 nucleotide sequence: TGCAGTGCTAGTGAGCGGGGGGTTGATGAGCAGTTCTTC. Protein: CSASERGVDEQFF.

Many counts were recorded for this clonotype. This rearrangement joins TRBV4-1 to TRBJ2-3; D is perhaps TRBD2 (6 bases). The CDR3 is made up of 16 amino acids. Trimming pared 4 bases from V and 0 bases from J, leaving 14 bases between. Germline V lookup: CDR1 MGHRA, CDR2 YSYEKL. The DNA for the CDR3 is TGCGCCAGCAGCCCATCACTAGCCTCTAGCACAGATACGCAGTATTTT. Its protein product is CASSPSLASSTDTQYF.

This clonotype showed up many times. CDR3 in DNA: TGTGCCAGCAGCTTATCAGGGGGCACATCCTACAATGAGCAGTTCTTC. Translation: CASSLSGGTSYNEQFF. The chain recombines TRBV7-6 with TRBJ2-1; TRBD1 matches 8 bases. The CDR3 covers 16 residues. V shed 2 bases, J shed 1 base, and the junction held 4 bases outside the gene matches. Looked up from germline, CDR1 is SGHVS and CDR2 is FNYEAQ. Variable domain in full (rest from reference TRBV7-6 and TRBJ2-1): GAGVSQSPRYKVTKRGQDVALRCDPISGHVSLYWYRQALGQGPEFLTYFNYEAQQDKSGLPNDRFSAERPEGSISTLTIQRTEQRDSAMYRCASSLSGGTSYNEQFFGPGTRLTVL.

This clonotype appeared many times. The chain couples TRBV20-1 to TRBJ1-5, with 7 bases identical to TRBD1. The CDR3 is 18 amino acids. Losses at the gene ends were 1 base for V and 4 bases for J; bases not matched to a gene: 16. Germline lookup yields CDR1 DFQATT and CDR2 SNEGSKA (reference sequence). The CDR3 loop reads CSARAGGGGLLGNQPQHF. DNA for the CDR3: TGCAGTGCTAGAGCCGGTGGAGGGGGCCTATTGGGGAATCAGCCCCAGCATTTT.

Ten or more counts support this clonotype. This chain connects TRBV10-3 to TRBJ1-1; TRBD1 agrees at 7 bases. The CDR3 is made up of 15 amino acids. The germline gives CDR1 ENHRY, CDR2 SYGVKD. V was pared by 2 bases and J by 2 bases, with 5 bases of the junction left unmatched. The CDR3, as DNA: TGTGCCATCAGTGAGAGGGGGACAGTTAACACTGAAGCTTTCTTT. Its protein is CAISERGTVNTEAFF.

The table lists this clonotype with many counts. The genes are TRBV7-2 and TRBJ1-2, with 8 bases lining up with TRBD1. With V trimmed by 3 bases and J by 4 bases, 4 bases remained unmatched. The CDR3 contains 14 residues. CDR1 SGHTA and CDR2 FQGNSA come from the germline V gene. DNA of the CDR3: TGTGCCAGCAGCTTCGGACAGGGCTTCTATGGCTACACCTTC. The encoded protein is CASSFGQGFYGYTF.

This clonotype was seen at least ten times. An end of the junction differs from the germline gene, which may be a read error. The V gene is TRBV28, the J gene TRBJ1-6; weak D call: TRBD1 (5 bases). Germline CDR1 is MDHEN and CDR2 is SYDVKM. CDR3 size: 16 residues. In DNA, the CDR3 is TGTGCCAGCAGAACCTACTCCGGACGGGGGAATTCACCCCTCAACTTT. It translates to CASRTYSGRGNSPLNF.

This clonotype has ten or more counts. V and J are TRBV20-1 and TRBJ2-7; D perhaps matches TRBD2 (6 bases). Germline CDR1 reads DFQATT; CDR2 reads SNEGSKA (reference sequence). Trimming stripped 3 bases from V and 6 bases from J, with 18 bases between. The CDR3 runs to 14 residues. The CDR3 DNA follows: TGCAGTGCTAGCCCGGGAGAATATCCACGCGAGCAGTACTTC. The encoded protein is CSASPGEYPREQYF.